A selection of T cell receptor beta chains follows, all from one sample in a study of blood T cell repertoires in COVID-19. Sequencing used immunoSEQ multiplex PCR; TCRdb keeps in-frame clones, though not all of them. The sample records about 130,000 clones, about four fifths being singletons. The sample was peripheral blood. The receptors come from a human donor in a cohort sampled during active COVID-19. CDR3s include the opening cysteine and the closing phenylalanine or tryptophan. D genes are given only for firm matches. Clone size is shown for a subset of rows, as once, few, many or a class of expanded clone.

cdr3_aa: CASSFTSGGGFF
cdr3_nt: TGCGCCAGCAGCTTTACTAGCGGGGGCGGGTTTTTT
d_call: TRBD2
j_call: TRBJ2-3
clone_size: .
v_call: TRBV5-1

cdr3_aa: CASSPRTGNYGYTF
cdr3_nt: TGTGCCAGCAGCCCTCGGACAGGGAACTATGGCTACACCTTC
d_call: TRBD1
j_call: TRBJ1-2
clone_size: .
v_call: TRBV14

cdr3_aa: CASSQQGVANEQFF
cdr3_nt: TGTGCCAGCAGCCAACAGGGGGTCGCCAATGAGCAGTTCTTC
d_call: TRBD1
j_call: TRBJ2-1
clone_size: .
v_call: TRBV4-2

cdr3_aa: CASSETEPNEKLFF
cdr3_nt: TGTGCCAGCAGTGAGACAGAACCGAATGAAAAACTGTTTTTT
d_call: .
j_call: TRBJ1-4
clone_size: .
v_call: TRBV6-1

cdr3_aa: CASSADRASTDTQYF
cdr3_nt: TGCGCCAGCAGCGCGGACAGGGCGAGCACAGATACGCAGTATTTT
d_call: TRBD1
j_call: TRBJ2-3
clone_size: once
v_call: TRBV5-1

cdr3_aa: CASSQNGYEQYF
cdr3_nt: TGTGCCAGCAGCCAAAACGGCTACGAGCAGTACTTC
d_call: .
j_call: TRBJ2-7
clone_size: .
v_call: TRBV7-9

cdr3_aa: CASGLVLATEQFF
cdr3_nt: TGTGCTAGTGGTTTGGTACTAGCGACCGAGCAGTTCTTC
d_call: TRBD2
j_call: TRBJ2-1
clone_size: .
v_call: TRBV12-5

cdr3_aa: CASSGQGDTGELFF
cdr3_nt: TGCGCCAGCAGTGGACAGGGAGATACCGGGGAGCTGTTTTTT
d_call: TRBD1
j_call: TRBJ2-2
clone_size: .
v_call: TRBV5-1

cdr3_aa: CASSLGQGTGNTIYF
cdr3_nt: TGTGCCAGCAGCTTAGGACAGGGGACTGGAAACACCATATATTTT
d_call: TRBD1
j_call: TRBJ1-3
clone_size: .
v_call: TRBV7-7

cdr3_aa: CASSSRLYSYNEQFF
cdr3_nt: TGTGCCAGCAGTTCCAGATTATACTCCTACAATGAGCAGTTCTTC
d_call: .
j_call: TRBJ2-1
clone_size: once
v_call: TRBV11-2

cdr3_aa: CASSESRGRRDGYTF
cdr3_nt: TGCGCCAGCAGTGAGTCGAGGGGGCGCAGGGATGGCTACACCTTC
d_call: TRBD1
j_call: TRBJ1-2
clone_size: .
v_call: TRBV10-2

cdr3_aa: CAWSVWFGSRQGSYEQYF
cdr3_nt: TGTGCCTGGAGTGTATGGTTTGGGTCCAGGCAGGGATCCTACGAGCAGTACTTC
d_call: .
j_call: TRBJ2-7
clone_size: .
v_call: TRBV30

cdr3_aa: CASSYSTGAYEQYF
cdr3_nt: TGTGCCAGCAGTTACTCGACAGGGGCCTACGAGCAGTACTTC
d_call: TRBD1
j_call: TRBJ2-7
clone_size: .
v_call: TRBV6-5

cdr3_aa: CASSHYLSWTGDYEQYF
cdr3_nt: TGTGCCAGCAGCCATTATCTGTCCTGGACAGGGGACTACGAGCAGTACTTC
d_call: TRBD1
j_call: TRBJ2-7
clone_size: .
v_call: TRBV7-2

cdr3_aa: CASSERPGGVSTDTQYF
cdr3_nt: TGTGCCAGCAGCGAAAGACCTGGCGGGGTTAGCACAGATACGCAGTATTTT
d_call: .
j_call: TRBJ2-3
clone_size: .
v_call: TRBV9

cdr3_aa: CASSSGGGRVYEQYF
cdr3_nt: TGCGCCAGCAGTTCTGGTGGGGGCCGAGTCTACGAGCAGTACTTC
d_call: .
j_call: TRBJ2-7
clone_size: .
v_call: TRBV5-1